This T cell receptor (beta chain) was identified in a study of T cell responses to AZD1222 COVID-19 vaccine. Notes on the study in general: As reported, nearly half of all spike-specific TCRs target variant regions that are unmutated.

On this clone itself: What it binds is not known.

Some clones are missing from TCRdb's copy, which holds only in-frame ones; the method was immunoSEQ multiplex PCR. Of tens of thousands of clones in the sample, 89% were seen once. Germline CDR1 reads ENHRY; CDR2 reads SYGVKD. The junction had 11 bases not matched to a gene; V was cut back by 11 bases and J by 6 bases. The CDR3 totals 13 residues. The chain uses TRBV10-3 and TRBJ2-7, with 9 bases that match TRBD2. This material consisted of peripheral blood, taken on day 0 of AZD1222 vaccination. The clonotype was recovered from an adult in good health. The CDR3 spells CALRQREAGEQYF. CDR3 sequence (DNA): TGTGCCCTAAGACAGCGGGAGGCTGGCGAGCAGTACTTC.